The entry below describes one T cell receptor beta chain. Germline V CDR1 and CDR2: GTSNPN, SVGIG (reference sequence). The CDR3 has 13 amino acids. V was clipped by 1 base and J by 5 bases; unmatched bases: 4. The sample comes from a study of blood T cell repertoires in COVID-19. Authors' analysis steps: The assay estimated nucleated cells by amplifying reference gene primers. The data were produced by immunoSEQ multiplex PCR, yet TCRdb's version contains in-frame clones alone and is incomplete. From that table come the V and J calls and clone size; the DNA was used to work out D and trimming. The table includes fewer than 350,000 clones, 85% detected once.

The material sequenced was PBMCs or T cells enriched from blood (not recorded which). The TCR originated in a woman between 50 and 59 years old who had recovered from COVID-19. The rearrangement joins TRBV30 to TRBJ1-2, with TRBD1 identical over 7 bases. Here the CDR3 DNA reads TGTGCCTGGAGTGAACAGGGGATGTATGGCTACACCTTC. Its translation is CAWSEQGMYGYTF.